This T cell receptor beta chain was documented in a study of cytotoxic CD8 clonotypes in ibrutinib-treated CLL. Study context: In all, about a dozen patients were relapsed/refractory, under 16 were treatment-naive and 17 were IGHV unmutated.

TCRdb's copy holds only in-frame clones and misses some; the assay was immunoSEQ multiplex PCR. The sample holds approximately 350,000 clones, about 64% seen once. The sequence came from a human donor with chronic lymphocytic leukemia. The specimen was PBMCs, collected after 36 months of ibrutinib treatment.

CDR3 in DNA: TGTGCCAGCAGCGTAAGGGAAGCGGAAACAGATACGCAGTATTTT. Protein product: CASSVREAETDTQYF. This rearrangement joins TRBV9 to TRBJ2-3; D is perhaps TRBD2 (5 bases). Looked up from germline, CDR1 is SGDLS and CDR2 is YYNGEE. V was clipped by 1 base and J by 3 bases, with 12 bases between them. The CDR3 has 15 amino acids.